This section outlines one T cell receptor beta chain sequence together with its context. Its cognate antigen is unknown. This sample also contains other DNA sequences that code for the same CDR3. This CDR3 spans 11 amino acids. V gave up 7 bases and J gave up 5 bases, with 8 bases separating them. CDR1 is MNHEY, CDR2 SVGAGI, per germline. The sample originates from a study of cytomegalovirus exposure and HLA in healthy donors. Study context: As an earlier analysis found, 150 million to 200 million T cells yielded about 120 million unique TCR beta sequences. General study findings and limits: A later analysis appeared to link common viral pathogens to several of the most significant clusters. It was taken for granted in presence/absence analyses that sequencing depth across donors was roughly uniform. Some highly shared sequence variants likely arose as a pipeline artifact.

60 Vbeta and 13 Jbeta primers were used in PCR. The protocol was immunoSEQ multiplex PCR, while the TCRdb copy is restricted to in-frame clones and leaves out a portion. This sample carries 49,000 or so clones, around 85% of them seen once, and the ten largest clones take approximately 2.3%. Sequenced sample: PBMCs. The TCR sequence derives from a boy aged 10-17 years in good health and CMV-seropositive. V and J are TRBV6-5 and TRBJ2-5; weak D call: TRBD2 (6 bases). The CDR3 DNA is TGTGCCAGCACCCGGGGGGAGACCCAGTACTTC. It translates to CASTRGETQYF.